A single sample gave rise to the 17 T cell receptor beta chains below, sequenced in a study of blood T cell repertoires in COVID-19. This table comes from immunoSEQ multiplex PCR, and its TCRdb copy is limited to in-frame clones, with some not included. The sample yields about 6,000 clones, roughly 80% seen once. The specimen was peripheral blood. All receptors derive from a man in his 60s with acute or convalescent COVID-19.

The chain uses TRBV6-5 and TRBJ1-5; the match to TRBD1 covers 9 bases. Germline-derived CDR1 and CDR2 are MNHEY and SVGAGI. Germline trimming cut 6 bases from V and 5 bases from J; bases unmatched to any gene: 8. The CDR3 consists of 15 residues. The CDR3, as DNA: TGTGCCAGCAGGCACCGAGGGACAGGGCATCAGCCCCAGCATTTT. This translates into CASRHRGTGHQPQHF.

This clone has just a few counts. V gene TRBV4-3 combines with J gene TRBJ2-1; 8 bases fit TRBD2. This CDR3 is built from 15 residues. Trimming removed 1 base from V and 5 bases from J; junction bases left unmatched: 4. Germline V gene data show CDR1 as LGHNA and CDR2 as YSLEER. Here the CDR3 DNA reads TGCGCCAGCAGCCAAGTTAGTAGCGGGAACAATGAGCAGTTCTTC. Its translation: CASSQVSSGNNEQFF.

Relative to its sample, this clone is medium-sized (0.01 to 0.1%). This chain uses TRBV30 with TRBJ2-3; 14 bases agree with TRBD2. The CDR3 consists of 15 residues. Germline V gene sequence: CDR1 GTSNPN, CDR2 SVGIG (reference sequence). J was trimmed by 4 bases and V by 1 base; bases with no gene match: 1. In DNA, the CDR3 is TGTGCCTGGAGTGGACTAGCGGGAGGGGCAGATACGCAGTATTTT. Protein sequence: CAWSGLAGGADTQYF.

The V call is TRBV6-2 or TRBV6-3, the J call TRBJ2-7; the match to TRBD2 covers 13 bases. Germline loops: CDR1 MNHEY, CDR2 SVGEGT. Trimming cost V 4 bases and J 6 bases; bases outside gene matches: 9. CDR3 length: 16 amino acids. The CDR3 coding sequence is TGTGCCAGCAGTTCAGGACTAGCGGGAGTAAAAGGCGAGCAGTACTTC. It codes for CASSSGLAGVKGEQYF.

This clone has just one count. The V and J genes are TRBV9 and TRBJ1-6, with D perhaps TRBD1 (5 bases). The CDR3 runs 16 residues. Germline V gene lookup returns CDR1 SGDLS and CDR2 YYNGEE. V lost 0 bases and J 4 bases, leaving 11 bases between the germline ends. CDR3 nucleotides: TGTGCCAGCAGCGTAGGCCCGACAGAATATAATTCACCCCTCCACTTT. Translation gives CASSVGPTEYNSPLHF.

V gene TRBV5-1 combines with J gene TRBJ2-1; 7 nucleotides line up with TRBD2. Trimming removed 4 bases from V and 2 bases from J; junction bases left unmatched: 3. Looked up from germline, CDR1 is SGHRS and CDR2 is YFSETQ. The CDR3 has 14 amino acids. The CDR3 here is CASSRGTTYNEQFF. CDR3 sequence (DNA): TGCGCCAGCAGCCGCGGGACTACCTACAATGAGCAGTTCTTC.

Only a few counts were recorded for this clone. This chain uses TRBV9 with TRBJ2-7; 10 nucleotides match TRBD1. CDR3 length equals 15 residues. The germline CDR1 and CDR2 sequences are SGDLS and YYNGEE. V lost 0 bases, J lost 5 bases, and 5 bases stayed unmatched. DNA of the CDR3: TGTGCCAGCAGCGTAGTGGGGACAGGGGCCCACGAGCAGTACTTC. It is translated as CASSVVGTGAHEQYF.

The V gene is TRBV11-2, the J gene TRBJ2-6; 8 bases align to TRBD1. The CDR3 covers 18 residues. Germline CDR1 reads SGHAT; CDR2 reads FQNNGV. V trimming: 5 bases; J trimming: 0 bases; junction bases outside the gene matches: 9. Here the CDR3 DNA reads TGTGCCAGCAGCCAGAGGGACAGGAGCTTCTCTGGGGCCAACGTCCTGACTTTC. Protein: CASSQRDRSFSGANVLTF.

The chain is built from TRBV27 and TRBJ2-1, with D possibly TRBD1 on 6 matching bases. The germline V gene has CDR1 MNHEY and CDR2 SMNVEV (reference sequence). CDR3 length equals 15 residues. V lost 6 bases to trimming and J lost 0 bases, with 12 bases between them. The CDR3 coding sequence is TGTGCCAGCAGCCGCGACAGGTCCTCCTACAATGAGCAGTTCTTC. It translates to CASSRDRSSYNEQFF.

The rearrangement links TRBV6-1 to TRBJ2-1; 10 bases are shared with TRBD2. Looked up from germline, CDR1 is MNHNS and CDR2 is SASEGT. The CDR3 extends over 16 amino acids. Germline trimming cut 4 bases from V and 0 bases from J; bases unmatched to any gene: 3. The CDR3 DNA reads as TGTGCCAGCAGTGGTGGACTAGCGGCCTCCTACAATGAGCAGTTCTTC. Its translation is CASSGGLAASYNEQFF.

The chain recombines TRBV7-2 with TRBJ2-7; no clear D gene. V shed 1 base and J shed 4 bases, with 14 bases lying between them. Per germline, CDR1 SGHTA and CDR2 FQGNSA. The CDR3 totals 15 residues. The CDR3 protein is CASSLGPGSGYEQYF. The CDR3 nucleotides are TGTGCCAGCAGCTTAGGTCCAGGTTCTGGGTACGAGCAGTACTTC.

V gene TRBV18 combines with J gene TRBJ1-2; 9 bases match TRBD1. V dropped 3 bases and J dropped 4; count of bases not matched to a gene: 3. CDR1 is KGHSH and CDR2 is LQKENI in the germline V gene. The length of the CDR3 is 14 residues. The CDR3 loop is CASSPGTGSYGYTF. The DNA for the CDR3 is TGTGCCAGCTCACCGGGGACAGGGAGCTATGGCTACACCTTC.

The chain is built from TRBV15 and TRBJ1-3; no definite D call. Germline V gene lookup returns CDR1 LNHNV and CDR2 YYDKDF (reference sequence). V lost 1 base, J lost 0 bases, and 7 bases lay in between. The CDR3 consists of 15 residues. The chain's CDR3 is CATSRVRGSGNTIYF. For the CDR3, the DNA is TGTGCCACCAGCAGAGTCCGGGGCTCTGGAAACACCATATATTTT.

The chain carries TRBV29-1 and TRBJ2-5; 8 nucleotides line up with TRBD1. Germline trimming cut 6 bases from V and 2 bases from J; bases unmatched to any gene: 14. CDR3 length: 16 amino acids. Germline assignment: CDR1 SQVTM and CDR2 ANQGSEA. CDR3 loop: CSVRAGTGHFQETQYF. The CDR3 DNA sequence: TGCAGCGTCCGCGCCGGGACAGGTCATTTTCAAGAGACCCAGTACTTC.

The rearrangement links TRBV7-9 to TRBJ2-4; 7 bases match TRBD1. The V gene end was trimmed by 2 bases and the J gene end by 7 bases; junction bases not matched to a gene: 5. CDR1 is SEHNR and CDR2 is FQNEAQ in the germline V gene (reference sequence). CDR3 length: 14 residues. For the CDR3, the DNA is TGTGCCAGCAGCTTATCCATGGACAGGAACATTCAGTACTTC. Encoded protein: CASSLSMDRNIQYF.

This clone was seen once. V usage is TRBV5-1 and J usage is TRBJ2-3; 8 bases are shared with TRBD2. The length of the CDR3 is 16 residues. Unmatched junction bases numbered 8, after V lost 4 bases and J lost 1 base. Germline CDR1 and CDR2: SGHRS and YFSETQ. CDR3 in amino acids: CASSLSLRGGTDTQYF. The CDR3, as DNA: TGCGCCAGCAGCCTCTCCTTGCGGGGGGGCACAGATACGCAGTATTTT.

V is TRBV19 and J is TRBJ1-4; D ambiguous. V was trimmed by 3 bases and J by 4 bases, leaving 6 bases between them. The CDR3 sequence is 13 residues long. Germline assignment: CDR1 LNHDA and CDR2 SQIVND (reference sequence). CDR3: CASSITGNEKLFF. CDR3 DNA sequence: TGTGCCAGTAGTATTACGGGTAATGAAAAACTGTTTTTT.